Presented here are 8 T cell receptor beta chains from one specimen sequenced in a study of T-cell reconstitution after alpha-beta-depleted transplantation in children (dated by TCRdb to the mid-2010s). The library was obtained by PCR. TCRdb names Illumina HiSeq 2500 as the instrument used. To normalize quantification of the TCRbeta repertoire, the TCR libraries were built with molecular barcoding that relied on unique molecular identifiers. Through fastp at Q25 and MiXCR, TCRdb rebuilt clones from the public reads, retaining in-frame beta chains. Every entry covers one CDR3 protein and lists the most common genes and DNA from its rows. This sample is represented by nearly 400,000 distinct CDR3 sequences; around 20% of them were singletons. The ten largest clones add up to over 3.5% of the sample. The specimen comprised PBMCs from the stem cell graft donor, sampled from the stem cell graft. All receptors come from a human donor who donated a stem cell graft to a child with acute myeloid leukemia.

Ten or more counts support this clonotype. V and J are TRBV12-3 or TRBV12-4 and TRBJ2-1; no firm D call. This CDR3 contains 13 residues. Deletions cut 3 bases from V and 6 bases from J, with 9 bases between. The CDR3 region is CASSFGSANEQFF. Here the CDR3 DNA reads TGTGCCAGCAGTTTCGGTAGTGCCAATGAGCAGTTCTTC.

This clonotype has at least ten counts. The chain has TRBV20-1 and TRBJ1-5, with 11 bases lining up with TRBD1. The CDR3 is 16 amino acids. Germline CDR1 DFQATT, CDR2 SNEGSKA (reference sequence). The V segment lost 1 base and the J segment 3 bases; nucleotides outside the gene matches: 5. The CDR3 nucleotides are TGCAGTGCTAGAGGGACAGGGGGCTCTGACAATCAGCCCCAGCATTTT. Its protein is CSARGTGGSDNQPQHF.

This clonotype was seen more than once but under ten times. The chain joins TRBV10-3 to TRBJ2-1; 8 bases are a match to TRBD2. Trimming took 10 bases from V and 5 from J; bases not matched to a gene: 7. CDR1 is ENHRY, CDR2 SYGVKD, per germline. This CDR3 is built from 13 residues. CDR3 DNA sequence: TGTGCCAGCAGAGCGGGAGAGAACAATGAGCAGTTCTTC. Encoded protein: CASRAGENNEQFF.

This clonotype was detected many times. J is TRBJ2-7 and V is TRBV29-1, with 8 bases aligning to TRBD1. Per germline, CDR1 SQVTM and CDR2 ANQGSEA. The CDR3 extends over 13 amino acids. After removal of 4 bases from V and 3 bases from J, the junction contained 5 bases not matched to a gene. This chain's CDR3 is CSVGGRGLYEQYF. CDR3 nucleotides: TGCAGCGTTGGGGGCAGGGGGCTCTACGAGCAGTACTTC.

The DNA for the CDR3 is TGTGCCAGCAGTTTTCGGGAGGGAACGACTGAAGCTTTCTTT. Translated, it gives CASSFREGTTEAFF. The chain combines TRBV12-3 or TRBV12-4 with TRBJ1-1; D not certain. This CDR3 has 14 amino acids. The V end lost 3 bases, the J end lost 5 bases, and 13 bases lay between the germline ends.

There are a few counts of this clonotype. This sequence joins TRBV5-5 and TRBJ2-2; TRBD1 aligns across 8 bases. The length of the CDR3 is 17 residues. Trimming removed 2 bases from V and 1 base from J; junction bases left unmatched: 7. Germline CDR1 reads SGHKS; CDR2 reads YYEKEE (reference sequence). The CDR3 nucleotides read TGTGCCAGCAGCTTTTCCTCCGGGACAGGGAACACCGGGGAGCTGTTTTTT. Translating it yields CASSFSSGTGNTGELFF.

In this sample, this clonotype turned up many times. This chain connects TRBV25-1 to TRBJ1-4; TRBD1 might be the D (6 bases). V was clipped by 1 base and J by 0 bases, with 15 bases between them. CDR1 and CDR2 (germline): MGHDK, SYGVNS. The CDR3 runs to 18 residues. The DNA of the CDR3 is TGTGCCAGCAGTGAATCCGGACAGCGATTCGCAACTAATGAAAAACTGTTTTTT. Protein: CASSESGQRFATNEKLFF.

The sample holds many counts of this clonotype. The chain employs TRBV12-3 or TRBV12-4 and TRBJ2-7; possible D gene TRBD1, 6 bases. The CDR3 runs 13 residues. Trimming removed 6 bases from V and 3 bases from J, with 12 bases in between. The CDR3 region is CASSPRDNYEQYF. The CDR3 DNA reads as TGTGCCAGCAGCCCTCGGGACAACTACGAGCAGTACTTC.